This T cell receptor beta chain was identified during a study of blood T cell repertoires in COVID-19. Study-level information: Researchers got acute and convalescent COVID-19 samples from the United States, Italy and Spain.

The protocol was immunoSEQ multiplex PCR, while the TCRdb copy is restricted to in-frame clones and leaves out a portion. The sample records 95,000 to 150,000 clones, 82% being singletons. The CDR3 runs to 14 residues. The V gene's germline CDR1 is LGHNA and CDR2 YSLEER. As concerns this clone: One end of the junction fails to match germline, which may point to a read error.

Specimen: peripheral blood. The receptor comes from a woman aged 65 to 85 with acute or convalescent COVID-19. The V and J genes are TRBV4-3 and TRBJ2-3; 13 bases agree with TRBD2. The CDR3: CASSPGLAGDTQYF. DNA for the CDR3: TGCGCCAGCAGCCCCGGACTAGCGGGGGATACGCAATATTTT.